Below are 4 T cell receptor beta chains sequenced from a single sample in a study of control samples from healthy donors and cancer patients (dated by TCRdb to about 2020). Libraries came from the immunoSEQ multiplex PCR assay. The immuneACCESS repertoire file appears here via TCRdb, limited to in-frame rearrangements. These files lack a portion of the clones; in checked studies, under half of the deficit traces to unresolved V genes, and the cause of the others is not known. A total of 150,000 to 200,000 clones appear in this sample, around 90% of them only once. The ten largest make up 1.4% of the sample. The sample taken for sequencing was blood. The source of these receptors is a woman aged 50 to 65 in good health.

Here the CDR3 reads CASSLIGDRRGAVGETQYF. In DNA, the CDR3 is TGCGCCAGCAGTCTAATTGGGGACAGGAGGGGCGCGGTTGGTGAGACCCAGTACTTC. J is TRBJ2-5 and V is TRBV10-2; 8 nucleotides line up with TRBD1. Per germline, CDR1 WSHSY and CDR2 SAAADI. This CDR3 is built from 19 residues. Trimming took 5 bases from V and 5 from J; bases not matched to a gene: 22.

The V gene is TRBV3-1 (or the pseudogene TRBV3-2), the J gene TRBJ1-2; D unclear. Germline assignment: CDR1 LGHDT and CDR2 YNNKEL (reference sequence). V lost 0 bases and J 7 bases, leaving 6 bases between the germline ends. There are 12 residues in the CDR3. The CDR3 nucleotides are TGTGCCAGCAGCCAAGATCGTGTTGGCTACACCTTC. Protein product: CASSQDRVGYTF.

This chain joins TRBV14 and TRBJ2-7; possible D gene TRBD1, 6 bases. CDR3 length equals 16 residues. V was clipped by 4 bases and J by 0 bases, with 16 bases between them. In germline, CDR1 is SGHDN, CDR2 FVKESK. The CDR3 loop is CASSRGTTGTSYEQYF. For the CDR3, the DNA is TGTGCCAGCAGCCGGGGTACGACAGGTACCTCCTACGAGCAGTACTTC.

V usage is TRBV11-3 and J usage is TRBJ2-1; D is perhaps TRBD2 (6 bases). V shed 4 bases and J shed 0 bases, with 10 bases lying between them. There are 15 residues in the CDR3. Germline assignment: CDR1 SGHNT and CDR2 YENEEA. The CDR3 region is CASSSLGSSYNEQFF. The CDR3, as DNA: TGTGCCAGCAGCTCCCTCGGGAGCTCCTACAATGAGCAGTTCTTC.